This record concerns one T cell receptor beta chain sequence. Its specificity is unknown. This sample was included in a study of cytomegalovirus exposure and HLA in healthy donors. Overall study findings and caveats: A list of 150 or so TCR beta chains associated with cytomegalovirus was given.

Primers included in the PCR were 60 Vbeta and 13 Jbeta primers. Measured with immunoSEQ multiplex PCR; TCRdb has only the in-frame clones, and not every one. The table lists approximately 100,000 clones, under 85% of them singletons. This CDR3 region has 15 residues. Germline assignment: CDR1 SSHAT and CDR2 FNYEAQ (reference sequence). The V end was cut by 6 bases, the J end by 3 bases, with 18 bases between. Sequenced sample: PBMCs. The sequence was collected from a man younger than 30 in good health and CMV-seropositive. V gene TRBV7-7 combines with J gene TRBJ2-7; perhaps TRBD2 as D (6 bases). CDR3 protein: CASSFSRDSLYEQYF. CDR3 nucleotides: TGTGCCAGCAGTTTTAGCCGGGACTCGCTCTACGAGCAGTACTTC.